The 24 T cell receptor beta chains below were found in one sample sequenced in a study of beta chain features in type 1 diabetes. As every portion of the isolated RNA was reverse transcribed, the sequencing read expressed TCRB transcripts. Here immunoSEQ multiplex PCR was the method, and the copy in TCRdb shows in-frame clones only, minus some. The data contain around 340,000 clones, around 8% of them singletons. What was sequenced was central memory CD4+ T cells from blood. The receptor set was obtained from a young woman in good health.

This clone was counted between two and nine times. The V call is TRBV7-3, the J call TRBJ1-1; D gene unclear. The germline V gene encodes CDR1 SGHTA and CDR2 FQGTGA. The CDR3 has 13 residues. V shed 1 base and J shed 7 bases, with 10 bases lying between them. The CDR3 loop is CASSLNVRHEAFF. The CDR3 region has the DNA TGTGCCAGCAGCTTAAACGTCAGGCATGAAGCTTTCTTT.

The rearrangement uses TRBV28 and TRBJ2-7; 15 positions agree with TRBD2. From germline, CDR1 is MDHEN and CDR2 SYDVKM. The CDR3 length is 17 residues. V lost 6 bases, J lost 6 bases, and 12 bases stayed unmatched. CDR3 amino acids: CASRPRTSGRARGEQYF. Here the CDR3 DNA reads TGTGCCAGCAGACCCCGGACTAGCGGGAGGGCGCGGGGCGAGCAGTACTTC.

This clone was recorded at least ten times. The V call is TRBV15, the J call TRBJ1-5; 7 bases align to TRBD1. Germline CDR1 is LNHNV and CDR2 is YYDKDF (reference sequence). This CDR3 region has 15 residues. V trimming: 2 bases; J trimming: 3 bases; junction bases outside the gene matches: 4. The DNA for the CDR3 is TGTGCCACCAGCAGACCGGGACAGTCCAATCAGCCCCAGCATTTT. Its translation: CATSRPGQSNQPQHF.

This clone has just a few counts. The junction does not match germline at one end; this may be a read error. The gene calls are TRBV20-1 and TRBJ2-6; D is uncertain. The CDR3 consists of 11 residues. The germline CDR1 and CDR2 sequences are DFQATT and SNEGSKA (reference sequence). CDR3 in DNA: TGTGTGACCTCTGGGGCCAACGTCCTGACTTTC. This codes for CVTSGANVLTF.

This chain connects TRBV9 to TRBJ2-5; D is uncertain. Germline loops: CDR1 SGDLS, CDR2 YYNGEE. This CDR3 is 15 amino acids long. The germline V and J ends were trimmed by 3 bases and 2 bases, with 14 bases remaining between them. The CDR3 DNA sequence: TGTGCCAGCAGCGCAAACTGGTATGGACAAGAGACCCAGTACTTC. Translation gives CASSANWYGQETQYF.

Regarding this clone: A read error may produce the germline difference seen at one junction end. The chain has TRBV10-3 and TRBJ1-1; no clear D. The CDR3 covers 13 residues. CDR1 and CDR2 (germline): ENHRY, SYGVKD. CDR3 DNA: TGTGCCAGCAGTTTAGCGATCGGCACTGAAGCTTTCTTT. Its translation: CASSLAIGTEAFF.

There are many counts of this clone. V is TRBV4-3 and J is TRBJ2-7, with D perhaps matching TRBD2 (5 bases). The ends were cut back, 5 bases at V and 3 bases at J, with 11 bases in the middle. This CDR3 contains 13 residues. Germline V lookup: CDR1 LGHNA, CDR2 YSLEER. CDR3 protein: CASSKTGSYEQYF. CDR3 DNA: TGCGCCAGCAGCAAGACGGGGAGCTACGAGCAGTACTTC.

The V and J genes are TRBV7-2 and TRBJ2-5; 8 bases fit TRBD1. CDR3 length: 15 amino acids. V shed 6 bases and J 5 bases; nucleotides not matched to a gene: 11. The germline V gene encodes CDR1 SGHTA and CDR2 FQGNSA. The CDR3 here is CASRPTQGAWETQYF. The DNA for the CDR3 is TGTGCCAGCAGACCCACGCAGGGGGCCTGGGAGACCCAGTACTTC.

CDR3 protein: CASSLVGQYYEQYF. Written as DNA, the CDR3 is TGTGCCAGCAGCTTAGTGGGACAGTACTACGAGCAGTACTTC. The V and J genes are TRBV7-8 and TRBJ2-7; 7 nucleotides line up with TRBD1. The CDR3 has 14 residues. The V gene end was trimmed by 1 base and the J gene end by 3 bases; junction bases not matched to a gene: 3. The germline V gene encodes CDR1 SGHVS and CDR2 FQNEAQ.

This clone was counted ten times or more. This rearrangement joins TRBV18 to TRBJ2-7; D possibly corresponds to TRBD1 (6 bases). This CDR3 region has 14 residues. Germline V gives CDR1 KGHSH, CDR2 LQKENI. Trimming shortened V by 4 bases and J by 5 bases, and 15 bases separated the two germline ends. The CDR3 DNA sequence: TGTGCCAGCTCACGCCAGGGGATGATGAACGAGCAGTACTTC. It translates to CASSRQGMMNEQYF.

This clone has more than one count but fewer than ten. The chain joins TRBV19 to TRBJ2-2; TRBD2 matches at 10 bases. Germline V CDR1 and CDR2: LNHDA, SQIVND (reference sequence). Trimming at V came to 5 bases and at J to 4 bases, leaving 10 bases not matched to a gene. The CDR3 extends over 17 amino acids. Written as DNA, the CDR3 is TGTGCCAGTAGTGTGAACCTCGGGACTAGCGTCACCGGGGAGCTGTTTTTT. Protein: CASSVNLGTSVTGELFF.

This clone was found a few times. This chain joins TRBV19 and TRBJ2-2; 10 bases line up with TRBD1. V was clipped by 6 bases and J by 6 bases; unmatched bases: 7. The CDR3 length is 15 residues. Germline values: CDR1 LNHDA, CDR2 SQIVND (reference sequence). The CDR3 region has the DNA TGTGCCAGTAGGAGGACAGGGGGGTCGGCCGGGGAGCTGTTTTTT. It codes for CASRRTGGSAGELFF.

This clone was seen ten or more times. V gene TRBV10-3 combines with J gene TRBJ2-4; tentative D call: TRBD1 (6 bases). From germline, CDR1 is ENHRY and CDR2 SYGVKD. CDR3 size: 14 residues. The V gene lost 4 bases and the J gene lost 2 bases, with 9 bases spanning the gap. CDR3 in amino acids: CAISGTGSKNIQYF. CDR3 nucleotides: TGTGCCATCAGTGGTACAGGGTCCAAAAACATTCAGTACTTC.

This chain joins TRBV4-1 and TRBJ1-4; no clear D gene. Trimming pared 2 bases from V and 5 bases from J, leaving 12 bases between. Germline CDR1 reads MGHRA; CDR2 reads YSYEKL. The CDR3 totals 15 residues. CDR3 DNA sequence: TGCGCCAGCAGCCAACCACATCTGGACAATGAAAAACTGTTTTTT. Translated: CASSQPHLDNEKLFF.

This clone was counted only a few times. This chain connects TRBV11-2 to TRBJ2-4, with no clear D. The CDR3 has 12 residues. With 5 bases removed from V and 8 bases from J, the gap between germline ends came to 10 bases. Germline CDR1 is SGHAT and CDR2 is FQNNGV. CDR3 nucleotides: TGTGCCAGCAGCCCCCGCCGGGACATTCAGTACTTC. The encoded protein is CASSPRRDIQYF.

This clone was observed a handful of times. The gene calls are TRBV9 and TRBJ1-2; unclear D gene. The germline V gene has CDR1 SGDLS and CDR2 YYNGEE. The CDR3 is made up of 18 amino acids. The V end was cut by 1 base, the J end by 2 bases, with 21 bases between. The DNA for the CDR3 is TGTGCCAGCAGCGTATCCCCAGCAAGCCAAAAGACCAACTATGGCTACACCTTC. This gives the protein CASSVSPASQKTNYGYTF. The full variable domain, its missing parts supplied by reference TRBV9 and TRBJ1-2, is DSGVTQTPKHLITATGQRVTLRCSPRSGDLSVYWYQQSLDQGLQFLIQYYNGEERAKGNILERFSAQQFPDLHSELNLSSLELGDSALYFCASSVSPASQKTNYGYTFGSGTRLTVV.

There are a few counts of this clone. The rearrangement joins TRBV19 to TRBJ2-3, with D possibly TRBD2 on 5 matching bases. V was pared by 5 bases and J by 6 bases, with 12 bases between. Germline assignment: CDR1 LNHDA and CDR2 SQIVND (reference sequence). This CDR3 contains 13 residues. The CDR3 sequence is CASSFSERDTQYF. The DNA of the CDR3 is TGTGCCAGTAGTTTTTCCGAGCGGGATACGCAGTATTTT. Drawing the rest from reference TRBV19 and TRBJ2-3, the complete variable domain is DGGITQSPKYLFRKEGQNVTLSCEQNLNHDAMYWYRQDPGQGLRLIYYSQIVNDFQKGDIAEGYSVSREKKESFPLTVTSAQKNPTAFYLCASSFSERDTQYFGPGTRLTVL.

The count of this clone is one. The junction shows a germline mismatch at one end, possibly a read error. The genes are TRBV13 and TRBJ2-1; TRBD1 matches 9 bases. The CDR3 is 16 amino acids. Germline-derived CDR1 and CDR2 are PRHDT and FYEKMQ (reference sequence). DNA for the CDR3: TGTGCCAGCAGTTTAGGTGAGGACAGGGGTGGCAATGAGCAGTTCTTC. This sequence encodes CASSLGEDRGGNEQFF. Looking up the rest from reference TRBV13 and TRBJ2-1 gives the full variable domain: AAGVIQSPRHLIKEKRETATLKCYPIPRHDTVYWYQQGPGQDPQFLISFYEKMQSDKGSIPDRFSAQQFSDYHSELNMSSLELGDSALYFCASSLGEDRGGNEQFFGPGTRLTVL.

The rearrangement joins TRBV7-8 to TRBJ2-1; no firm D call. The V gene's germline CDR1 is SGHVS and CDR2 FQNEAQ. CDR3 size: 15 residues. The germline V and J ends were trimmed by 3 bases and 0 bases, with 9 bases remaining between them. The CDR3 loop reads CASSFSWGSYNEQFF. CDR3 coding DNA: TGTGCCAGCAGCTTCTCATGGGGCTCCTACAATGAGCAGTTCTTC.

V usage is TRBV6-5 and J usage is TRBJ2-7, with 7 bases identical to TRBD1. The CDR3 has 14 residues. Trimming took 6 bases from V and 5 from J; bases not matched to a gene: 10. Per germline, CDR1 MNHEY and CDR2 SVGAGI. The CDR3 nucleotides read TGTGCCAGCAGCGAGCCGGGACAGAAGCACGAGCAGTACTTC. Translating it yields CASSEPGQKHEQYF.

This clone was recorded a few times. The chain couples TRBV29-1 to TRBJ1-1; the D gene is possibly TRBD1 (5 bases). CDR1 and CDR2 (germline): SQVTM, ANQGSEA. The CDR3 spans 12 residues. The V end lost 6 bases, the J end lost 3 bases, and 11 bases lay between the germline ends. The CDR3 spells CSVTGGDTEAFF. CDR3 bases: TGCAGCGTGACCGGGGGGGACACTGAAGCTTTCTTT.

Note on this clone: Other DNA sequences within the sample encode an identical CDR3. The genes are TRBV7-2 and TRBJ2-3, with D maybe TRBD1 (6 bases). In germline, CDR1 is SGHTA, CDR2 FQGNSA. CDR3 length: 14 residues. The V and J ends lost 5 bases and 5 bases respectively, with 14 bases between them. DNA for the CDR3: TGTGCCAGCAGCCTCCGGCGAGGGGGAGATACGCAGTATTTT. Translation gives CASSLRRGGDTQYF. Based on the CDR3 plus reference TRBV7-2 and TRBJ2-3, the full variable domain is GAGVSQSPSNKVTEKGKDVELRCDPISGHTALYWYRQSLGQGLEFLIYFQGNSAPDKSGLPSDRFSAERTGGSVSTLTIQRTQQEDSAVYLCASSLRRGGDTQYFGPGTRLTVL.

This clone was seen many times. This chain connects TRBV19 to TRBJ2-5, with D maybe TRBD2 (5 bases). This CDR3 spans 15 amino acids. V was clipped by 3 bases and J by 0 bases, with 11 bases between them. Germline V lookup: CDR1 LNHDA, CDR2 SQIVND (reference sequence). The CDR3 region has the DNA TGTGCCAGTAGTATCGGGGTCGGAGACCAAGAGACCCAGTACTTC. The encoded protein is CASSIGVGDQETQYF.

This clone occurred a few times. The chain combines TRBV5-1 with TRBJ2-2; 8 bases map to TRBD1. The germline CDR1 and CDR2 sequences are SGHRS and YFSETQ. The trim removed 4 bases at V and 6 bases at J, leaving 11 bases unmatched. This CDR3 spans 16 amino acids. The CDR3 DNA reads TGCGCCAGCAGCAAAAGGACAGGGACCGCGTCCGGGGAGCTGTTTTTT. The encoded protein is CASSKRTGTASGELFF.